These 32 T cell receptor beta chains were sequenced from one sample in a study of response to subunit inactivated influenza vaccine. TCRdb processed the RT-PCR reads anew with MiXCR; each CDR3 protein has one entry. This sample carries almost 250,000 distinct CDR3 sequences, 9% to 15% of them seen once, and the ten largest clones take about 8%. The sample here was non-naive T cells sorted from PBMCs, taken around two weeks before vaccination. The receptors originated from a man in his fifties who received an inactivated influenza vaccine.

There are a few counts of this clonotype. The V gene is TRBV28, the J gene TRBJ1-1; 8 nucleotides line up with TRBD1. The CDR3 sequence is 16 residues long. The V segment lost 5 bases and the J segment 3 bases; nucleotides outside the gene matches: 11. Germline V gives CDR1 MDHEN, CDR2 SYDVKM. Written as DNA, the CDR3 is TGTGCCAGCAGTCCCCCCGGACAGGGTCGTCACACTGAAGCTTTCTTT. It translates to CASSPPGQGRHTEAFF.

This clonotype was counted many times. The chain combines TRBV29-1 with TRBJ2-1; 12 bases align to TRBD2. Germline V gives CDR1 SQVTM, CDR2 ANQGSEA. The CDR3 sequence is 17 residues long. V shed 0 bases and J 2 bases; nucleotides not matched to a gene: 5. CDR3 nucleotide sequence: TGCAGCGTTGAAGACCCCCGACTAGCGGGAGCCTACAATGAGCAGTTCTTC. Residues: CSVEDPRLAGAYNEQFF.

This clonotype was found many times. CDR3 sequence: CASSFRGGQALFSYGYTF. The CDR3 nucleotides are TGTGCCAGCAGCTTCCGTGGGGGACAGGCCCTTTTCTCCTATGGCTACACCTTC. The chain carries TRBV28 and TRBJ1-2, with 8 positions matching TRBD1. This CDR3 region has 18 residues. Germline lookup yields CDR1 MDHEN and CDR2 SYDVKM. J was trimmed by 4 bases and V by 6 bases; bases with no gene match: 19.

This clonotype has a handful of counts. The chain uses TRBV7-2 and TRBJ1-5; D is undetermined. CDR3 size: 13 residues. CDR1 SGHTA and CDR2 FQGNSA come from the germline V gene. V shed 4 bases and J shed 4 bases, with 8 bases lying between them. As DNA, the CDR3 is TGTGCCAGCAGCTCCGAGGTTAATCAGCCCCAGCATTTT. The encoded protein is CASSSEVNQPQHF.

In this sample, this clonotype turned up many times. The CDR3 here is CASSLIPRWETQYF. The CDR3 DNA follows: TGCGCCAGCAGCTTGATACCCCGGTGGGAGACCCAGTACTTC. This chain links TRBV5-1 with TRBJ2-5; D not certain. Germline lookup yields CDR1 SGHRS and CDR2 YFSETQ. V gave up 1 base and J gave up 5 bases, with 12 bases separating them. The length of the CDR3 is 14 residues. The full variable domain, in which reference TRBV5-1 and TRBJ2-5 provide the parts outside the CDR3, is KAGVTQTPRYLIKTRGQQVTLSCSPISGHRSVSWYQQTPGQGLQFLFEYFSETQRNKGNFPGRFSGRQFSNSRSEMNVSTLELGDSALYLCASSLIPRWETQYFGPGTRLLVL.

The chain employs TRBV7-2 and TRBJ2-5; 10 nucleotides align to TRBD1. Germline V gene data show CDR1 as SGHTA and CDR2 as FQGNSA. V was pared by 5 bases and J by 5 bases, with 5 bases of the junction left unmatched. CDR3 length: 14 residues. This CDR3 is CASSRDRGWETQYF. The DNA for the CDR3 is TGTGCCAGCAGCCGGGACAGGGGTTGGGAGACCCAGTACTTC.

By sample fraction, this clonotype is medium-sized (0.01 to 0.1%). The V call is TRBV20-1, the J call TRBJ2-2, with D maybe TRBD2 (6 bases). Trimming left V 0 bases short and J 6 bases short, with 17 bases between. The CDR3 sequence is 16 residues long. CDR1 and CDR2 (germline): DFQATT, SNEGSKA (reference sequence). DNA for the CDR3: TGCAGTGCTAGAGATCCTGGAGGGATGCGTTCCGGGGAGCTGTTTTTT. As protein: CSARDPGGMRSGELFF.

The V call is TRBV29-1, the J call TRBJ2-1; 7 bases match TRBD2. The CDR3 runs to 12 residues. Germline-derived CDR1 and CDR2 are SQVTM and ANQGSEA. CDR3 sequence (DNA): TGCAAGGCGGGGGACTCCTACAATGAGCAGTTCTTC. Translated, it gives CKAGDSYNEQFF.

The table lists this clonotype with a few counts. The chain combines TRBV29-1 with TRBJ2-2, with D hard to call. There are 11 residues in the CDR3. The V gene lost 7 bases and the J gene lost 8 bases, with 11 bases spanning the gap. Germline values: CDR1 SQVTM, CDR2 ANQGSEA. The CDR3 nucleotides read TGCAGCGCCGGTGGCGGAGGGGAGCTGTTTTTT. Its protein product is CSAGGGGELFF.

This clonotype was recorded only once. The J gene is TRBJ2-1, the V gene TRBV7-2, with D uncertain. V was clipped by 5 bases and J by 4 bases, with 9 bases between them. This CDR3 is built from 13 residues. Germline lookup yields CDR1 SGHTA and CDR2 FQGNSA. CDR3 sequence: CASSHRSYNEQFF. Here the CDR3 DNA reads TGTGCCAGCAGCCACCGGAGTTACAATGAGCAGTTCTTC.

This clonotype was seen ten or more times. The rearrangement links TRBV12-3 or TRBV12-4 to TRBJ1-2; D uncertain. The CDR3 runs 14 residues. The ends were cut back, 4 bases at V and 4 bases at J, with 13 bases in the middle. The CDR3 sequence: CASSSLLAGYGYTF. As DNA, the CDR3 is TGTGCCAGCAGTTCCCTATTAGCTGGCTATGGCTACACCTTC.

This clonotype was observed many times. This chain links TRBV20-1 with TRBJ2-6; no clear D gene. Trimming stripped 0 bases from V and 4 bases from J, with 13 bases between. Germline V gene data show CDR1 as DFQATT and CDR2 as SNEGSKA (reference sequence). The CDR3 runs 16 residues. The CDR3 DNA reads TGCAGTGCTAGAGAGTCGTCACGTCAGGGGGCCAACGTCCTGACTTTC. Translating it yields CSARESSRQGANVLTF.

CDR3 protein: CASSLEGGDTYNEQFF. Here the CDR3 DNA reads TGTGCCAGCAGCTTAGAAGGGGGAGACACCTACAATGAGCAGTTCTTC. The gene calls are TRBV11-3 and TRBJ2-1, with D maybe TRBD1 (6 bases). The ends were cut back, 0 bases at V and 2 bases at J, with 11 bases in the middle. CDR3 length equals 16 residues. CDR1 SGHNT and CDR2 YENEEA come from the germline V gene.

This clonotype was counted many times. V is TRBV5-1 and J is TRBJ2-7; 7 bases line up with TRBD1. The CDR3 is 14 residues long. Trimming took 0 bases from V and 5 from J; bases not matched to a gene: 5. Looked up from germline, CDR1 is SGHRS and CDR2 is YFSETQ. The DNA for the CDR3 is TGCGCCAGCAGCTTGGAGGGGGCCGGTGACGAGCAGTACTTC. It yields the protein CASSLEGAGDEQYF. The variable domain in full, completed from reference TRBV5-1 and TRBJ2-7, reads KAGVTQTPRYLIKTRGQQVTLSCSPISGHRSVSWYQQTPGQGLQFLFEYFSETQRNKGNFPGRFSGRQFSNSRSEMNVSTLELGDSALYLCASSLEGAGDEQYFGPGTRLTVT.

This clonotype was picked up a small number of times. The chain uses TRBV20-1 and TRBJ2-1, with D perhaps being TRBD1 or TRBD2 (6 bases each). Germline assignment: CDR1 DFQATT and CDR2 SNEGSKA (reference sequence). Trimming left V 0 bases short and J 12 bases short, with 21 bases between. The CDR3 spans 15 residues. The CDR3 DNA is TGCAGTGCTAGAGATGGTAGCGGAGGGGGAACCAGGCAGTTCTTC. This sequence encodes CSARDGSGGGTRQFF.

The chain links TRBV20-1 to TRBJ1-1, with 8 bases fitting TRBD1. V gave up 5 bases and J gave up 1 base; unmatched junction bases: 9. Germline V lookup: CDR1 DFQATT, CDR2 SNEGSKA (reference sequence). This CDR3 region has 15 residues. CDR3 in DNA: TGCAGTGCTTTCTTATGGGGACAGGCGAACACTGAAGCTTTCTTT. The encoded protein is CSAFLWGQANTEAFF.

This clonotype has only a few counts. The chain recombines TRBV7-2 with TRBJ1-2, with D perhaps matching TRBD1 (5 bases). The CDR3 sequence is 15 residues long. CDR1 and CDR2 from the germline V gene are SGHTA and FQGNSA. The V end was cut by 5 bases, the J end by 4 bases, with 17 bases between. CDR3: CASSLDGAVPYGYTF. CDR3 DNA sequence: TGTGCCAGCAGCCTAGACGGGGCGGTTCCCTATGGCTACACCTTC.

The genes are TRBV20-1 and TRBJ1-2; D gene uncertain. Germline-derived CDR1 and CDR2 are DFQATT and SNEGSKA (reference sequence). V lost 5 bases to trimming and J lost 4 bases, with 11 bases between them. The CDR3 totals 12 residues. CDR3 residues: CSADADRYGYTF. In DNA, the CDR3 is TGCAGTGCTGATGCGGACCGCTATGGCTACACCTTC.

This rearrangement joins TRBV6-2 or TRBV6-3 to TRBJ2-2, with TRBD2 identical over 10 bases. Trimming cost V 6 bases and J 6 bases; bases outside gene matches: 10. This CDR3 has 16 amino acids. Germline values: CDR1 MNHEY, CDR2 SVGEGT. The CDR3 loop is CASSQPSGTSAGELFF. The CDR3, as DNA: TGTGCCAGCAGCCAACCTTCCGGGACTAGCGCCGGGGAGCTGTTTTTT.

This clonotype was seen at least ten times. The rearrangement links TRBV7-2 to TRBJ2-1; 8 bases fit TRBD1. The CDR3 has 15 residues. Germline V gene lookup returns CDR1 SGHTA and CDR2 FQGNSA. After removal of 1 base from V and 1 base from J, the junction contained 0 bases not matched to a gene. DNA for the CDR3: TGTGCCAGCAGCTTAGGGACAGGGTCCTACAATGAGCAGTTCTTC. Residues: CASSLGTGSYNEQFF.

This clonotype has more than one count but fewer than ten. The rearrangement joins TRBV7-3 to TRBJ2-3; 7 bases agree with TRBD2. V shed 0 bases and J 2 bases; nucleotides not matched to a gene: 11. Germline loops: CDR1 SGHTA, CDR2 FQGTGA. The CDR3 spans 18 residues. The CDR3 here is CASSLTTLAETSTDTQYF. In DNA, the CDR3 is TGTGCCAGCAGCTTAACCACCCTAGCGGAGACCTCCACAGATACGCAGTATTTT. The variable domain in full, with the rest retrieved from reference TRBV7-3 and TRBJ2-3, is GAGVSQTPSNKVTEKGKYVELRCDPISGHTALYWYRQSLGQGPEFLIYFQGTGAADDSGLPNDRFFAVRPEGSVSTLKIQRTERGDSAVYLCASSLTTLAETSTDTQYFGPGTRLTVL.

The chain links TRBV20-1 to TRBJ1-5, with 7 bases identical to TRBD1. Germline CDR1 reads DFQATT; CDR2 reads SNEGSKA (reference sequence). Trimming cost V 4 bases and J 6 bases; bases outside gene matches: 12. CDR3 size: 15 residues. CDR3 nucleotides: TGCAGTGCTACGAATCGTCAGGGGGGGGGTCAGCCCCAGCATTTT. Translated: CSATNRQGGGQPQHF.

In its sample, this clonotype was seen a few times. The CDR3 bases are TGTGCCAGCAGCCCCCGGACAGGTTCCCATGAGACCCAGTACTTC. It codes for CASSPRTGSHETQYF. V and J are TRBV7-2 and TRBJ2-5; 7 bases align to TRBD1. With 5 bases clipped from V and 5 bases from J, the junction kept 11 bases outside the gene matches. Germline-derived CDR1 and CDR2 are SGHTA and FQGNSA. This CDR3 has 15 residues.

This clonotype was detected a few times. V is TRBV5-1 and J is TRBJ1-2; possible D gene TRBD1, 5 bases. The CDR3 runs to 15 residues. Germline CDR1 reads SGHRS; CDR2 reads YFSETQ. V lost 0 bases and J lost 4, with 13 bases in between. The CDR3 here is CASSLAPDTFYGYTF. DNA for the CDR3: TGCGCCAGCAGCTTGGCACCGGACACGTTCTATGGCTACACCTTC.

This clonotype was seen a handful of times. The rearrangement links TRBV11-2 to TRBJ2-1, with D perhaps assigned TRBD1 or TRBD2 (6 bases each). V was pared by 5 bases and J by 3 bases, with 17 bases between. Germline CDR1 and CDR2: SGHAT and FQNNGV. CDR3 length: 16 amino acids. CDR3 region: CASSALGGPSYNEQFF. The CDR3 region has the DNA TGTGCCAGCAGCGCGCTGGGGGGCCCAAGCTACAATGAGCAGTTCTTC.

This chain joins TRBV6-2 or TRBV6-3 and TRBJ2-7; 12 bases are shared with TRBD2. Germline V CDR1 and CDR2: MNHEY, SVGEGT. V was clipped by 6 bases and J by 0 bases; unmatched bases: 15. The CDR3 spans 19 residues. This CDR3 is CASSLTLSTSGRNSYEQYF. As DNA, the CDR3 is TGTGCCAGCAGCCTTACGCTGAGTACTAGCGGGAGGAACTCCTACGAGCAGTACTTC.

This clonotype was seen repeatedly, ten times or more. This rearrangement joins TRBV5-1 to TRBJ2-3; 7 bases align to TRBD1. Germline V CDR1 and CDR2: SGHRS, YFSETQ. This CDR3 spans 15 amino acids. The J segment lost 0 bases and the V segment lost 4 bases, leaving 5 bases of the junction unmatched. CDR3 region: CASSKDRASTDTQYF. CDR3 sequence (DNA): TGCGCCAGCAGCAAAGACAGGGCAAGCACAGATACGCAGTATTTT.

This sequence joins TRBV12-3 or TRBV12-4 and TRBJ2-7, with D possibly TRBD1 on 6 matching bases. CDR3 length: 14 residues. V was clipped by 6 bases and J by 0 bases, with 12 bases between them. CDR3 coding DNA: TGTGCCAGCAGGGGGACATACAGCTCCTACGAGCAGTACTTC. It yields the protein CASRGTYSSYEQYF.

This chain uses TRBV7-9 with TRBJ1-1; weak D call: TRBD1 (6 bases). This CDR3 is 16 amino acids long. Trimming left V 5 bases short and J 0 bases short, with 16 bases between. The germline V gene encodes CDR1 SEHNR and CDR2 FQNEAQ (reference sequence). CDR3 nucleotides: TGTGCCAGCAGCCCCCCGAGGGGGTCCATGAACACTGAAGCTTTCTTT. Translated, it gives CASSPPRGSMNTEAFF.

This clonotype was seen ten or more times. The genes are TRBV12-3 or TRBV12-4 and TRBJ2-5, with TRBD2 as a possible D gene (6 bases). The CDR3 runs 13 residues. Trimming shortened V by 5 bases and J by 5 bases, and 12 bases separated the two germline ends. The CDR3 loop reads CASSRGVAETQYF. The CDR3 region has the DNA TGTGCCAGCAGTCGCGGGGTTGCCGAGACCCAGTACTTC.

The V call is TRBV11-2, the J call TRBJ2-1, with 11 bases matching TRBD2. The trim removed 5 bases at V and 10 bases at J, leaving 10 bases unmatched. CDR1 SGHAT and CDR2 FQNNGV come from the germline V gene. The CDR3 sequence is 15 residues long. CDR3 nucleotide sequence: TGTGCCAGCAGCCCCGCCGGGACTAGCGGATTAGAGCAGTTCTTC. Encoded protein: CASSPAGTSGLEQFF.

This chain links TRBV7-9 with TRBJ2-2; TRBD1 or TRBD2 may be the D gene (5 bases each). Per the germline V gene, CDR1 is SEHNR and CDR2 is FQNEAQ (reference sequence). The V end lost 6 bases, the J end lost 1 base, and 15 bases lay between the germline ends. The CDR3 has 16 amino acids. CDR3 amino acids: CASSWPGRKNTGELFF. The CDR3 bases are TGTGCCAGCAGTTGGCCGGGACGGAAGAACACCGGGGAGCTGTTTTTT.